The present T cell receptor (beta chain) was sequenced within a study of blood T cell repertoires in COVID-19. The germline V gene encodes CDR1 MDHEN and CDR2 SYDVKM. With 4 bases clipped from V and 4 bases from J, the junction kept 4 bases outside the gene matches. This CDR3 is built from 15 residues. Generated by immunoSEQ multiplex PCR, the TCRdb table keeps only in-frame clones and is missing some. The sample includes around 140,000 clones, about 85% of them seen just once. The clonotype originates from a woman in her forties who had been exposed to COVID-19. Sequenced sample: PBMCs or T cells enriched from blood (not recorded which). The chain recombines TRBV28 with TRBJ2-7; 13 positions agree with TRBD2. The CDR3 is CASSWQGLAGYEQYF. The CDR3 coding sequence is TGTGCCAGCAGTTGGCAGGGACTAGCGGGATACGAGCAGTACTTC. Full variable domain (outside the CDR3, taken from reference TRBV28 and TRBJ2-7): DVKVTQSSRYLVKRTGEKVFLECVQDMDHENMFWYRQDPGLGLRLIYFSYDVKMKEKGDIPEGYSVSREKKERFSLILESASTNQTSMYLCASSWQGLAGYEQYFGPGTRLTVT.